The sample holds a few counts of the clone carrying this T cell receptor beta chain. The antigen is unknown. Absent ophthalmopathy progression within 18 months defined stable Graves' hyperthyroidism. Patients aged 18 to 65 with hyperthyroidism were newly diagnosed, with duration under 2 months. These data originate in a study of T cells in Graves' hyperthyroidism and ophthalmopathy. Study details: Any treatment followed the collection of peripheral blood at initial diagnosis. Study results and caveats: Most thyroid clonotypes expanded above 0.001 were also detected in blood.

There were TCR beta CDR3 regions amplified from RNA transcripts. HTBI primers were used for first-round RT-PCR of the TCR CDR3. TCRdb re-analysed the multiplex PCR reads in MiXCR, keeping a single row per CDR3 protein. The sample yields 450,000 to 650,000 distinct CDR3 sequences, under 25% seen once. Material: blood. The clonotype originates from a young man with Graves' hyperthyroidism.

CDR3 residues: CASSRHVGQETQYF. The DNA for the CDR3 is TGTGCCAGCTCGCGACATGTAGGCCAAGAGACCCAGTACTTC. The V call is TRBV18, the J call TRBJ2-5; no reliable D call. The V and J ends lost 6 bases and 1 base respectively, with 12 bases between them. In germline, CDR1 is KGHSH, CDR2 LQKENI. The CDR3 covers 14 residues.